These 7 T cell receptor beta chains originate from one sample sequenced in a study of cytomegalovirus exposure and HLA in healthy donors (TCRdb year 2017). Preparation of the library involved the immunoSEQ multiplex PCR assay. For the multiplex PCR, a mixture combining 60 forward primers for TCR Vbeta segments and 13 reverse primers for TCR Jbeta segments was used. Imported from immuneACCESS, the table was reduced by TCRdb to in-frame sequences with V and J called. These copies leave out some clones; in studies compared against another copy, an unresolved V gene accounts for under half, and the cause of the remainder is not known. This sample is represented by over 80,000 clones; 70% to 85% of them were singletons. The ten most abundant clones make up 3% to 4% of the sample. The sample consisted of PBMCs. These receptors all stem from a man aged 50 to 60 in good health and CMV-seronegative.

The V gene is TRBV18, the J gene TRBJ1-4; no definite D call. V shed 0 bases and J shed 5 bases, with 10 bases lying between them. The CDR3 has 15 residues. Germline values: CDR1 KGHSH, CDR2 LQKENI. The CDR3: CASSPPNSRNEKLFF. The CDR3 DNA reads as TGTGCCAGCTCACCACCAAACAGTAGAAATGAAAAACTGTTTTTT.

This chain uses TRBV4-3 with TRBJ1-2; 8 bases match TRBD1. V lost 0 bases to trimming and J lost 5 bases; unmatched junction nucleotides: 5. This CDR3 has 15 amino acids. The germline V gene encodes CDR1 LGHNA and CDR2 YSLEER. CDR3 protein: CASSQEDRVGYGYTF. In DNA form, the CDR3 reads TGCGCCAGCAGCCAAGAGGACAGGGTGGGGTATGGCTACACCTTC.

The chain recombines TRBV27 with TRBJ1-1; D not resolved. The CDR3 has 13 amino acids. With 7 bases removed from V and 1 base from J, the gap between germline ends came to 10 bases. The germline V gene encodes CDR1 MNHEY and CDR2 SMNVEV (reference sequence). The CDR3 spells CASKPGSNTEAFF. The CDR3 DNA is TGTGCCAGCAAACCCGGGTCGAACACTGAAGCTTTCTTT.

This sequence joins TRBV6-6 and TRBJ2-5; TRBD2 might be the D (5 bases). Germline V gene data show CDR1 as MNHNY and CDR2 as SVGAGI (reference sequence). The ends were cut back, 6 bases at V and 4 bases at J, with 18 bases in the middle. The CDR3 sequence is 15 residues long. In nucleotides, the CDR3 is TGTGCCAGCAGCCCTAATAGGAGACGGGGAGAGACCCAGTACTTC. Translated, it gives CASSPNRRRGETQYF.

The chain employs TRBV7-2 and TRBJ1-1, with D tentatively TRBD1 (6 bases). The CDR3 length is 15 residues. V dropped 6 bases and J dropped 7 bases, with 21 bases sitting between them. Germline assignment: CDR1 SGHTA and CDR2 FQGNSA. The CDR3 reads CASSSKAGASNEAFF. The DNA of the CDR3 is TGTGCCAGCAGTTCTAAAGCAGGGGCGTCTAATGAAGCTTTCTTT.

This clone was observed a single time. The V gene is TRBV19, the J gene TRBJ2-5, with 11 bases aligning to TRBD1. The ends lost 6 bases at V and 2 bases at J; junction bases unmatched: 5. The CDR3 has 15 residues. Germline-derived CDR1 and CDR2 are LNHDA and SQIVND (reference sequence). CDR3 DNA: TGTGCCAGTAGCCTCGGACAGGGGGCTCAAGAGACCCAGTACTTC. Translation: CASSLGQGAQETQYF. Variable domain in full (rest from reference TRBV19 and TRBJ2-5): DGGITQSPKYLFRKEGQNVTLSCEQNLNHDAMYWYRQDPGQGLRLIYYSQIVNDFQKGDIAEGYSVSREKKESFPLTVTSAQKNPTAFYLCASSLGQGAQETQYFGPGTRLLVL.

This clone was seen a single time. This sequence joins TRBV27 and TRBJ2-7; a weak D match, TRBD1 (6 bases). V lost 7 bases, J lost 2 bases, and 18 bases lay in between. This CDR3 is 15 amino acids long. CDR1 and CDR2 from the germline V gene are MNHEY and SMNVEV (reference sequence). The CDR3 reads CASTYLGARTYEQYF. The CDR3 DNA reads as TGTGCCAGCACCTATTTGGGGGCGCGAACCTACGAGCAGTACTTC.